Each of the 28 T cell receptor beta chains below was sequenced from the same sample in a study of T cells in narcolepsy. Clones were read by immunoSEQ multiplex PCR, and TCRdb kept only the in-frame ones, dropping some. The data show under 30,000 clones, approximately 80% seen once. The source material was CD45RA- memory CD4+ T cells from PBMCs. The receptors shown here come from a human donor with narcolepsy.

This chain uses TRBV9 with TRBJ1-1; 7 bases are a match to TRBD1. CDR1 and CDR2 (germline): SGDLS, YYNGEE. V dropped 0 bases and J dropped 2; count of bases not matched to a gene: 7. This CDR3 is 16 amino acids long. Written as DNA, the CDR3 is TGTGCCAGCAGCGTAGCACCCGACAGGGCAAACACTGAAGCTTTCTTT. Translation gives CASSVAPDRANTEAFF.

V is TRBV13 and J is TRBJ2-1; 10 bases are a match to TRBD1. The ends lost 5 bases at V and 10 bases at J; junction bases unmatched: 8. The CDR3 runs to 14 residues. Looked up from germline, CDR1 is PRHDT and CDR2 is FYEKMQ (reference sequence). The CDR3, as DNA: TGTGCCAGCAGCCGGGACAGGGGAATTCGGGAGCAGTTCTTC. It specifies CASSRDRGIREQFF.

V gene TRBV19 combines with J gene TRBJ1-2; D ambiguous. This CDR3 has 13 amino acids. Germline CDR1 LNHDA, CDR2 SQIVND (reference sequence). Between the trimmed V and J ends, which lost 0 bases and 4 bases, there was a span of 6 bases. CDR3 DNA: TGTGCCAGTAGTATAGACCTTTCCTATGGCTACACCTTC. Translation gives CASSIDLSYGYTF.

The chain has TRBV5-4 and TRBJ1-6, with 8 positions matching TRBD1. V dropped 5 bases and J dropped 2; count of bases not matched to a gene: 3. CDR1 and CDR2 from the germline V gene are SGHNT and YYREEE (reference sequence). The CDR3 sequence is 15 residues long. As DNA, the CDR3 is TGTGCCAGCAGACAGGACAGGGCCTATAATTCACCCCTCCACTTT. Residues: CASRQDRAYNSPLHF.

The chain is built from TRBV4-3 and TRBJ2-7; the D gene could be TRBD1 or TRBD2 (6 bases each). CDR3 length: 14 residues. Germline CDR1 reads LGHNA; CDR2 reads YSLEER. V was shortened by 1 base and J by 2 bases, with 9 bases between the two germline ends. The CDR3, as DNA: TGCGCCAGCAGCCAAGTGGGGGGCACCTACGAGCAGTACTTC. This translates into CASSQVGGTYEQYF.

V gene TRBV21-1 combines with J gene TRBJ1-4; TRBD1 is taken as the D call from the table, unchecked against the DNA. TRBV21-1 is an annotated pseudogene. The CDR3 runs 17 residues. The CDR3 region is CASSKGQGPTTNEKLFF. The CDR3 nucleotides are TGTGCCAGCAGCAAAGGTCAGGGGCCGACAACTAATGAAAAACTGTTTTTT.

The chain couples TRBV25-1 to TRBJ1-2; D might be TRBD1 (5 bases). Germline V gene data show CDR1 as MGHDK and CDR2 as SYGVNS. Trimming shortened V by 8 bases and J by 2 bases, and 15 bases separated the two germline ends. The CDR3 length is 14 residues. As DNA, the CDR3 is TGTGCCAGCCACCCGGATGGGGGAAACTATGGCTACACCTTC. Translated: CASHPDGGNYGYTF.

The chain uses TRBV5-4 and TRBJ1-6; 7 nucleotides align to TRBD1. Trimming removed 5 bases from V and 2 bases from J; junction bases left unmatched: 10. The germline gives CDR1 SGHNT, CDR2 YYREEE (reference sequence). CDR3 length: 17 residues. CDR3 in DNA: TGTGCCAGCAGAACGACAGGGTTGGGGGCCTATAATTCACCCCTCCACTTT. It yields the protein CASRTTGLGAYNSPLHF. Combining the CDR3 with reference TRBV5-4 and TRBJ1-6 gives the whole variable domain ETGVTQSPTHLIKTRGQQVTLRCSSQSGHNTVSWYQQALGQGPQFIFQYYREEENGRGNFPPRFSGLQFPNYSSELNVNALELDDSALYLCASRTTGLGAYNSPLHFGNGTRLTVT.

The chain joins TRBV5-1 to TRBJ2-3, with D possibly TRBD1 on 5 matching bases. Trimming took 0 bases from V and 1 from J, leaving 15 bases between them. The CDR3 totals 17 residues. CDR1 is SGHRS, CDR2 YFSETQ, per germline. CDR3 region: CASSLARQTLGTDTQYF. DNA of the CDR3: TGCGCCAGCAGCTTGGCCCGACAGACCCTCGGCACAGATACGCAGTATTTT.

V and J are TRBV30 and TRBJ1-1, with 8 bases aligning to TRBD1. The CDR3 runs 14 residues. Germline values: CDR1 GTSNPN, CDR2 SVGIG (reference sequence). The CDR3 coding sequence is TGTGGGGGCGGGATGGACAGGGCAGTCACTGAAGCTTTCTTT. Its translation: CGGGMDRAVTEAFF.

The rearrangement uses TRBV6-5 and TRBJ1-6; D might be TRBD1 (5 bases). Trimming took off 8 bases at V and 10 bases at J, with 21 bases between the two ends. Germline assignment: CDR1 MNHEY and CDR2 SVGAGI. There are 15 residues in the CDR3. The CDR3 nucleotides are TGTGCCAGCTATCCGGACGGGGCATGGAACTCACCCCTCCACTTT. Amino acids: CASYPDGAWNSPLHF.

The CDR3 region has the DNA TGTGCCAGCAGCGTATCAGGGTTCATCGATCAGCCCCAGCATTTT. Translating gives CASSVSGFIDQPQHF. The chain is built from TRBV9 and TRBJ1-5, with D possibly matching TRBD1 (5 bases). This CDR3 comprises 15 residues. Trimming shortened V by 1 base and J by 5 bases, and 13 bases separated the two germline ends. CDR1 is SGDLS and CDR2 is YYNGEE in the germline V gene.

The chain is built from TRBV6-1 and TRBJ1-1, with 8 positions matching TRBD1. After removal of 6 bases from V and 9 bases from J, the junction contained 9 bases not matched to a gene. CDR3 length equals 13 residues. Germline values: CDR1 MNHNS, CDR2 SASEGT. CDR3 sequence: CASSETGGRKAFF. CDR3 nucleotides: TGTGCCAGCAGCGAAACAGGGGGAAGGAAAGCTTTCTTT.

This chain connects TRBV5-1 to TRBJ2-3; tentatively, D is TRBD1 or TRBD2 (5 bases each). Trimming pared 0 bases from V and 5 bases from J, leaving 13 bases between. Germline lookup yields CDR1 SGHRS and CDR2 YFSETQ. The CDR3 runs to 15 residues. The CDR3 protein is CASSLAGAYGDTQYF. The DNA for the CDR3 is TGCGCCAGCAGCTTGGCCGGGGCCTATGGAGATACGCAGTATTTT.

CDR3 region: CASSDLAGNNEQFF. DNA of the CDR3: TGTGCCAGCAGTGACCTAGCGGGGAACAATGAGCAGTTCTTC. This chain uses TRBV25-1 with TRBJ2-1; 9 positions match TRBD2. This CDR3 spans 14 amino acids. The trim removed 3 bases at V and 5 bases at J, leaving 2 bases unmatched. Per germline, CDR1 MGHDK and CDR2 SYGVNS.

The chain joins TRBV4-3 to TRBJ1-1; D is possibly TRBD1 (5 bases). CDR1 and CDR2 from the germline V gene are LGHNA and YSLEER. The CDR3 contains 15 residues. Trimming stripped 0 bases from V and 3 bases from J, with 11 bases between. CDR3 protein: CASSQDFGGYTEAFF. In DNA, the CDR3 is TGCGCCAGCAGCCAAGATTTTGGGGGTTACACTGAAGCTTTCTTT.

The gene calls are TRBV2 and TRBJ1-2; D call uncertain. The CDR3 has 11 residues. V lost 4 bases and J 4 bases, leaving 4 bases between the germline ends. Germline lookup yields CDR1 SNHLY and CDR2 FYNNEI. CDR3 region: CASSVAYGYTF. The CDR3 DNA follows: TGTGCCAGCAGTGTGGCCTATGGCTACACCTTC.

V gene TRBV29-1 combines with J gene TRBJ2-1; 10 bases map to TRBD2. With 6 bases clipped from V and 0 bases from J, the junction kept 2 bases outside the gene matches. The CDR3 has 14 residues. Looked up from germline, CDR1 is SQVTM and CDR2 is ANQGSEA. DNA of the CDR3: TGCAGCGTCGTAGCGGGGGGCTCCTACAATGAGCAGTTCTTC. It codes for CSVVAGGSYNEQFF.

The rearrangement joins TRBV19 to TRBJ2-2, with 7 nucleotides matching TRBD2. J was trimmed by 2 bases and V by 5 bases; bases with no gene match: 5. Germline CDR1 reads LNHDA; CDR2 reads SQIVND (reference sequence). This CDR3 is 15 amino acids long. CDR3 loop: CASSLRGINTGELFF. CDR3 in DNA: TGTGCCAGTAGTCTGCGGGGGATAAACACCGGGGAGCTGTTTTTT.

This clone occurred once. V is TRBV7-2 and J is TRBJ2-7; 7 nucleotides align to TRBD1. Germline V gene sequence: CDR1 SGHTA, CDR2 FQGNSA. With V trimmed by 1 base and J by 11 bases, 8 bases remained unmatched. CDR3 length: 13 residues. The CDR3 coding sequence is TGTGCCAGCAGCTTAGAAGTTGCGCAGGGGGAGTACTTC. The encoded protein is CASSLEVAQGEYF.

This clone was seen a few times. This chain uses TRBV5-4 with TRBJ2-3, with 12 bases that match TRBD2. Germline assignment: CDR1 SGHNT and CDR2 YYREEE (reference sequence). This CDR3 spans 17 amino acids. V was pared by 4 bases and J by 4 bases, with 10 bases of the junction left unmatched. The DNA of the CDR3 is TGTGCCAGCAGCCCTTTTGTGACTAGCGGGGGAGCAGATACGCAGTATTTT. Translating it yields CASSPFVTSGGADTQYF.

The V gene is TRBV7-3, the J gene TRBJ1-1, with TRBD1 identical over 8 bases. This CDR3 comprises 14 residues. The germline V gene has CDR1 SGHTA and CDR2 FQGTGA. With V trimmed by 2 bases and J by 8 bases, 7 bases remained unmatched. This CDR3 is CASSLGGAGGEAFF. CDR3 nucleotides: TGTGCCAGCAGCTTAGGTGGGGCAGGGGGCGAAGCTTTCTTT.

V is TRBV5-1 and J is TRBJ2-7, with D tentatively TRBD2 (6 bases). Germline V gene data show CDR1 as SGHRS and CDR2 as YFSETQ. Trimming shortened V by 4 bases and J by 7 bases, and 18 bases separated the two germline ends. This CDR3 is 14 amino acids long. CDR3 protein: CASSIGRNAGEQYF. Written as DNA, the CDR3 is TGCGCCAGCAGCATCGGCAGGAACGCGGGGGAGCAGTACTTC.

This chain joins TRBV15 and TRBJ2-1, with D hard to call. CDR1 LNHNV and CDR2 YYDKDF come from the germline V gene (reference sequence). V was shortened by 1 base and J by 7 bases, with 11 bases between the two germline ends. The CDR3 consists of 14 residues. This CDR3 reads CATSRGEGWNEQFF. CDR3 DNA sequence: TGTGCCACCAGCAGAGGGGAAGGGTGGAATGAGCAGTTCTTC.

The chain employs TRBV19 and TRBJ1-5; no definite D call. V lost 5 bases and J lost 1, with 3 bases in between. This CDR3 spans 12 amino acids. Per germline, CDR1 LNHDA and CDR2 SQIVND (reference sequence). The CDR3 nucleotides are TGTGCCAGTAGTGCCAGCAATCAGCCCCAGCATTTT. This translates into CASSASNQPQHF.

This clone has a single count. V usage is TRBV2 and J usage is TRBJ2-1; 12 nucleotides line up with TRBD2. Germline V gives CDR1 SNHLY, CDR2 FYNNEI. The CDR3 has 17 amino acids. The V gene end was trimmed by 7 bases and the J gene end by 10 bases; junction bases not matched to a gene: 17. DNA for the CDR3: TGTGCCAGCACCGAGGGGGGGCTAGCGGGGGGGCTATGGGAGCAGTTCTTC. It encodes CASTEGGLAGGLWEQFF.

The genes are TRBV5-4 and TRBJ2-5; possibly TRBD1 for D (6 bases). Germline values: CDR1 SGHNT, CDR2 YYREEE (reference sequence). This CDR3 has 14 residues. The V end was cut by 1 base, the J end by 1 base, with 8 bases between. CDR3 loop: CASSLPGAQETQYF. The CDR3 region has the DNA TGTGCCAGCAGCTTGCCAGGGGCCCAAGAGACCCAGTACTTC.

This clone was counted once. The chain combines TRBV2 with TRBJ1-4; D might be TRBD1 (5 bases). Trimming pared 3 bases from V and 5 bases from J, leaving 7 bases between. Germline lookup yields CDR1 SNHLY and CDR2 FYNNEI. This CDR3 is 13 amino acids long. The CDR3 sequence is CASSDQGNEKLFF. The CDR3 DNA is TGTGCCAGCAGTGACCAGGGAAATGAAAAACTGTTTTTT.